The 18 T cell receptor beta chains given below trace back to one sample, sequenced in a study of shared clonotypes between healthy human individuals. Produced via immunoSEQ multiplex PCR; TCRdb's table is partial and in-frame only. This table holds about 1 million clones, roughly 80% found once. The sample was memory CD4+ T cells sorted from blood. As for subset: CD45RA-negative fraction. The receptor source for this set is a man aged 18 to 30 in good health.

The rearrangement joins TRBV4-3 to TRBJ2-7, with 13 bases aligning to TRBD2. Germline lookup yields CDR1 LGHNA and CDR2 YSLEER. Germline trimming cut 3 bases from V and 7 bases from J; bases unmatched to any gene: 9. The CDR3 covers 16 residues. This CDR3 reads CASSQGTSGASTEQYF. As DNA, the CDR3 is TGCGCCAGCAGCCAGGGGACTAGCGGGGCATCTACAGAGCAGTACTTC.

The chain is built from TRBV4-2 and TRBJ1-1; possibly TRBD1 for D (5 bases). The CDR3 spans 17 residues. Germline loops: CDR1 LGHNA, CDR2 YNFKEQ. V was shortened by 1 base and J by 2 bases, with 17 bases between the two germline ends. The CDR3 sequence is CASSQGQGGVLNTEAFF. As DNA, the CDR3 is TGTGCCAGCAGCCAAGGCCAGGGAGGGGTCCTCAACACTGAAGCTTTCTTT.

This clone was observed a handful of times. The V and J genes are TRBV5-6 and TRBJ2-3; weak D call: TRBD2 (5 bases). Trimming pared 3 bases from V and 6 bases from J, leaving 23 bases between. The CDR3 has 17 amino acids. CDR1 is SGHDT, CDR2 YYEEEE, per germline. DNA of the CDR3: TGTGCCAGCAGCTGGCCTGCCGCTAGCAGGTCGGAGGATACGCAGTATTTT. Translating it yields CASSWPAASRSEDTQYF.

V and J are TRBV6-5 and TRBJ2-7; 10 nucleotides match TRBD2. The CDR3 covers 14 residues. The V gene end was trimmed by 6 bases and the J gene end by 2 bases; junction bases not matched to a gene: 4. Looked up from germline, CDR1 is MNHEY and CDR2 is SVGAGI. The CDR3 nucleotides are TGTGCCAGCAGAGCCGGGACTAGCGCCTACGAGCAGTACTTC. It yields the protein CASRAGTSAYEQYF.

The chain employs TRBV9 and TRBJ1-3; 11 nucleotides match TRBD1. The CDR3 contains 15 residues. Germline trimming cut 4 bases from V and 4 bases from J; bases unmatched to any gene: 4. Germline V gene sequence: CDR1 SGDLS, CDR2 YYNGEE. In nucleotides, the CDR3 is TGTGCCAGCAGCCCGGGACAGGGGGTCGGAAACACCATATATTTT. This sequence encodes CASSPGQGVGNTIYF.

As for this clone: At one end the junction does not follow the germline gene, possibly because of a read error. The rearrangement uses TRBV7-7 and TRBJ2-5, with a tentative D call TRBD1 (5 bases). Germline lookup yields CDR1 SSHAT and CDR2 FNYEAQ (reference sequence). The CDR3 totals 14 residues. As DNA, the CDR3 is TGTGCTAGCAGCTTAGCTGGCAGGGAAGAGACCCAGTACTTC. Protein: CASSLAGREETQYF.

This rearrangement joins TRBV2 to TRBJ2-7; no reliable D call. V gave up 5 bases and J gave up 6 bases, with 11 bases separating them. In germline, CDR1 is SNHLY, CDR2 FYNNEI. The CDR3 has 12 amino acids. CDR3 in DNA: TGTGCCAGCAGTACCAGTGGGTCCGAGCAGTACTTC. As protein: CASSTSGSEQYF.

This chain joins TRBV19 and TRBJ2-7; D perhaps matches TRBD2 (5 bases). Trimming stripped 5 bases from V and 2 bases from J, with 13 bases between. The germline V gene encodes CDR1 LNHDA and CDR2 SQIVND (reference sequence). The CDR3 runs to 14 residues. This chain's CDR3 is CASSRVGVAYEQYF. The DNA of the CDR3 is TGTGCCAGTAGTCGAGTCGGGGTGGCCTACGAGCAGTACTTC.

This rearrangement joins TRBV5-1 to TRBJ2-1; D call uncertain. The germline gives CDR1 SGHRS, CDR2 YFSETQ. V was clipped by 0 bases and J by 2 bases, with 6 bases between them. The CDR3 consists of 14 residues. The CDR3 here is CASSLGTPYNEQFF. The CDR3 nucleotides read TGCGCCAGCAGCTTGGGCACACCCTACAATGAGCAGTTCTTC.

The V and J genes are TRBV4-3 and TRBJ2-3; TRBD1 might be the D (5 bases). Germline V gene lookup returns CDR1 LGHNA and CDR2 YSLEER. Between the trimmed V and J ends, which lost 0 bases and 6 bases, there was a span of 16 bases. This CDR3 has 16 residues. The CDR3 DNA sequence: TGCGCCAGCAGCCAAGAGTTTCGCCAGGGATTTGATACGCAGTATTTT. As protein: CASSQEFRQGFDTQYF.

This sequence joins TRBV7-9 and TRBJ1-1; TRBD1 might be the D (6 bases). The CDR3 is made up of 14 amino acids. Between the trimmed V and J ends, which lost 3 bases and 1 base, there was a span of 9 bases. Per germline, CDR1 SEHNR and CDR2 FQNEAQ (reference sequence). The chain's CDR3 is CASSFGGRNTEAFF. In nucleotides, the CDR3 is TGTGCCAGCAGCTTCGGGGGCCGGAACACTGAAGCTTTCTTT.

This clone was recorded a few times. This chain links TRBV11-2 with TRBJ1-3, with D uncertain. CDR3 length: 15 residues. Per germline, CDR1 SGHAT and CDR2 FQNNGV. Trimming left V 1 base short and J 0 bases short, with 7 bases between. CDR3 nucleotides: TGTGCCAGCAGCTTAGGTGAACACTCTGGAAACACCATATATTTT. This translates into CASSLGEHSGNTIYF.

This clone was picked up many times. CDR3: CAISESDISNTEAFF. Here the CDR3 DNA reads TGTGCCATCAGTGAGTCAGACATTTCGAACACTGAAGCTTTCTTT. The gene calls are TRBV10-3 and TRBJ1-1; D call uncertain. Germline CDR1 is ENHRY and CDR2 is SYGVKD. The CDR3 runs to 15 residues. V was clipped by 0 bases and J by 1 base, with 9 bases between them.

The gene calls are TRBV18 and TRBJ2-7; no reliable D call. V was clipped by 3 bases and J by 5 bases, with 17 bases between them. From germline, CDR1 is KGHSH and CDR2 LQKENI. The CDR3 is 15 residues long. The CDR3: CASSPTTVTNDEQYF. The DNA of the CDR3 is TGTGCCAGCTCACCTACGACTGTAACGAATGACGAGCAGTACTTC.

The chain joins TRBV28 to TRBJ2-7, with a weak D call TRBD1 (6 bases). The V end lost 2 bases, the J end lost 3 bases, and 17 bases lay between the germline ends. Germline-derived CDR1 and CDR2 are MDHEN and SYDVKM. The CDR3 length is 16 residues. The CDR3 sequence is CASSLGDTIYHYEQYF. In nucleotides, the CDR3 is TGTGCCAGCAGTTTAGGGGACACCATTTACCACTACGAGCAGTACTTC. Combining the CDR3 with reference TRBV28 and TRBJ2-7 gives the whole variable domain DVKVTQSSRYLVKRTGEKVFLECVQDMDHENMFWYRQDPGLGLRLIYFSYDVKMKEKGDIPEGYSVSREKKERFSLILESASTNQTSMYLCASSLGDTIYHYEQYFGPGTRLTVT.

The J gene is TRBJ2-2, the V gene TRBV2; 11 nucleotides align to TRBD2. The CDR3 extends over 15 amino acids. V shed 6 bases and J 5 bases; nucleotides not matched to a gene: 5. Looked up from germline, CDR1 is SNHLY and CDR2 is FYNNEI. The CDR3 DNA is TGTGCCAGCAGGCCCACTAGCGGGGGTACCGGGGAGCTGTTTTTT. Translation gives CASRPTSGGTGELFF.

The gene calls are TRBV18 and TRBJ2-2; perhaps TRBD1 as D (6 bases). This CDR3 is 12 amino acids long. V was shortened by 4 bases and J by 9 bases, with 9 bases between the two germline ends. Germline CDR1 is KGHSH and CDR2 is LQKENI. The CDR3 sequence is CASSLQGRELFF. DNA of the CDR3: TGTGCCAGCTCACTACAGGGCCGGGAGCTGTTTTTT.

This chain joins TRBV2 and TRBJ2-3; D remains unclear. This CDR3 has 12 amino acids. CDR1 is SNHLY, CDR2 FYNNEI, per germline. The ends were cut back, 1 base at V and 3 bases at J, with 2 bases in the middle. The CDR3 DNA reads as TGTGCCAGCAGTGAAGTAACAGATACGCAGTATTTT. It translates to CASSEVTDTQYF. The whole variable domain, filled in from reference TRBV2 and TRBJ2-3, reads EPEVTQTPSHQVTQMGQEVILRCVPISNHLYFYWYRQILGQKVEFLVSFYNNEISEKSEIFDDQFSVERPDGSNFTLKIRSTKLEDSAMYFCASSEVTDTQYFGPGTRLTVL.